This T cell receptor (beta chain) originates from a study of T cells in Graves' hyperthyroidism and ophthalmopathy. The CDR3 contains 19 residues. J lost 4 bases, V lost 5 bases, and 19 bases had no gene match. Germline CDR1 reads SGHAT; CDR2 reads FQNNGV. TCR beta CDR3 sequences were amplified from RNA transcripts. First-round RT-PCR targeting the TCR CDR3 was performed with the HTBI primer set. MiXCR was run by TCRdb on the multiplex PCR reads, yielding one entry per CDR3 protein. In the table there are approximately 370,000 distinct CDR3 sequences, roughly 17% of which are singletons. Material for sequencing was blood. The TCR comes from a woman aged 25 to 45 with Graves' hyperthyroidism that later progressed to Graves' ophthalmopathy. The chain carries TRBV11-2 and TRBJ2-5; 10 bases match TRBD2. Written as DNA, the CDR3 is TGTGCCAGCAGCCTCCTATGGGCTAGCGGGGGAGGGAGGGGAGAGACCCAGTACTTC. Translation gives CASSLLWASGGGRGETQYF.